This T cell receptor beta chain was recovered during a study of T cells in Graves' hyperthyroidism and ophthalmopathy. Concerning this clonotype: Its antigen is not identified.

The study's findings and limits: Most thyroid clonotypes that were expanded above 0.001 also turned up in blood.

TCR beta CDR3 sequences were amplified from RNA transcripts. The primer set for the first-round RT-PCR of the TCR CDR3 was HTBI. TCRdb re-called the multiplex PCR reads with MiXCR, one entry per CDR3 protein. The repertoire consists of a few hundred thousand distinct CDR3 sequences, with around 46% occurring once and the leading ten covering 7.5% to 8.5%. Patients were excluded because of uncontrolled infection, other autoimmune disease, pregnancy or lactation. Every diagnosis used clinical symptoms, serum thyroxine and TRAb, thyroid ultrasound and orbital computed tomography. The germline V gene encodes CDR1 MRHNA and CDR2 SNTAGT. CDR3 length: 13 residues. The V end was cut by 3 bases, the J end by 11 bases, with 14 bases between.

The chain uses TRBV6-4 and TRBJ1-5; D gene uncertain. The sequence came from a woman aged 18-29 years with Graves' hyperthyroidism. Material: peripheral blood or thyroid tissue (not recorded which). The CDR3 loop reads CASSDRAVSTQHF. In DNA form, the CDR3 reads TGTGCCAGCAGTGATCGGGCCGTTTCGACCCAGCATTTT.